This passage covers 26 T cell receptor beta chains from one sample sequenced in a study of cytomegalovirus exposure and HLA in healthy donors. The repertoire was sequenced with immunoSEQ multiplex PCR; TCRdb's copy has only in-frame clones and lacks some. The sample gives 100,000 to 150,000 clones, about 85% of which show up once; about 4.4% is in the top ten. The material sequenced was PBMCs. The receptors derive from a man aged 18 to 30 in good health and CMV-seropositive.

The rearrangement uses TRBV5-1 and TRBJ1-1; D unresolved. The germline CDR1 and CDR2 sequences are SGHRS and YFSETQ. V dropped 2 bases and J dropped 3 bases, with 14 bases sitting between them. This CDR3 spans 15 amino acids. The CDR3 is CASSLLGRVDTEAFF. The DNA for the CDR3 is TGCGCCAGCAGCTTACTGGGGAGGGTTGACACTGAAGCTTTCTTT.

The V call is TRBV29-1, the J call TRBJ2-4; D is uncertain. This CDR3 comprises 15 residues. Germline V lookup: CDR1 SQVTM, CDR2 ANQGSEA. V was trimmed by 5 bases and J by 0 bases, leaving 14 bases between them. The CDR3 loop reads CSVIVASLAKNIQYF. In DNA, the CDR3 is TGCAGCGTTATCGTAGCCTCCCTAGCCAAAAACATTCAGTACTTC.

This clone came up once. The V call is TRBV29-1, the J call TRBJ1-2; 9 bases fit TRBD1. Germline CDR1 and CDR2: SQVTM and ANQGSEA. CDR3 length: 12 residues. The J segment lost 8 bases and the V segment lost 7 bases, leaving 8 bases of the junction unmatched. CDR3 DNA sequence: TGCAGCGCCCCCGGGACAGGGATGGGCTACACCTTC. The encoded protein is CSAPGTGMGYTF.

The chain employs TRBV9 and TRBJ1-2; 8 bases fit TRBD1. Germline CDR1 SGDLS, CDR2 YYNGEE. J gave up 2 bases and V 4 bases, and 4 bases lay outside the gene matches. There are 14 residues in the CDR3. CDR3 amino acids: CASSTRTGNYGYTF. CDR3 DNA sequence: TGTGCCAGCAGCACGAGGACAGGGAACTATGGCTACACCTTC.

The chain has TRBV7-9 and TRBJ1-5; 8 bases fit TRBD1. The CDR3 contains 14 residues. Trimming took 6 bases from V and 6 from J; bases not matched to a gene: 7. From germline, CDR1 is SEHNR and CDR2 FQNEAQ (reference sequence). The CDR3 DNA follows: TGTGCCAGCAGTCCCGGACAGGGACGTCAGCCCCAGCATTTT. It specifies CASSPGQGRQPQHF. The whole variable domain, filled in from reference TRBV7-9 and TRBJ1-5, reads DTGVSQNPRHKITKRGQNVTFRCDPISEHNRLYWYRQTLGQGPEFLTYFQNEAQLEKSRLLSDRFSAERPKGSFSTLEIQRTEQGDSAMYLCASSPGQGRQPQHFGDGTRLSIL.

The rearrangement joins TRBV15 to TRBJ1-6; 9 positions match TRBD1. Per the germline V gene, CDR1 is LNHNV and CDR2 is YYDKDF (reference sequence). There are 16 residues in the CDR3. V was clipped by 4 bases and J by 8 bases; unmatched bases: 9. CDR3 protein: CATSTLPGQGHSPLHF. For the CDR3, the DNA is TGTGCCACCAGCACCTTACCGGGACAGGGTCATTCACCCCTCCACTTT.

The CDR3 is CSVRRSTVIYEQYF. DNA of the CDR3: TGCAGCGTTAGAAGATCGACAGTGATCTACGAGCAGTACTTC. The V gene is TRBV29-1, the J gene TRBJ2-7; D possibly corresponds to TRBD1 (5 bases). This CDR3 is built from 14 residues. The V end lost 5 bases, the J end lost 3 bases, and 17 bases lay between the germline ends. Germline V gives CDR1 SQVTM, CDR2 ANQGSEA.

This clone was seen a few times. The CDR3 here is CASQGLRNTEAFF. For the CDR3, the DNA is TGTGCCAGCCAGGGACTGCGGAACACTGAAGCTTTCTTT. The chain uses TRBV6-6 and TRBJ1-1, with a possible D match to TRBD1 (5 bases). Looked up from germline, CDR1 is MNHNY and CDR2 is SVGAGI (reference sequence). V was cut by 8 bases and J by 1 base, with 11 bases left in between. The CDR3 has 13 residues.

V gene TRBV5-6 combines with J gene TRBJ1-1; 7 bases map to TRBD1. The CDR3 consists of 13 residues. V lost 0 bases and J lost 7; bases outside the gene matches: 3. The germline V gene encodes CDR1 SGHDT and CDR2 YYEEEE. CDR3 region: CASSLAGQFEAFF. The CDR3 bases are TGTGCCAGCAGCTTGGCGGGACAGTTTGAAGCTTTCTTT.

The V and J genes are TRBV15 and TRBJ2-1; no reliable D call. V gave up 3 bases and J gave up 5 bases, with 11 bases separating them. CDR1 LNHNV and CDR2 YYDKDF come from the germline V gene (reference sequence). The CDR3 has 14 amino acids. CDR3 amino acids: CATSSLSRNNEQFF. Here the CDR3 DNA reads TGTGCCACCAGCAGCCTCTCGAGGAACAATGAGCAGTTCTTC.

This clone was seen once. This chain links TRBV6-6 with TRBJ1-6; TRBD1 matches 7 bases. CDR1 is MNHNY, CDR2 SVGAGI, per germline (reference sequence). The CDR3 has 14 amino acids. V trimming: 6 bases; J trimming: 6 bases; junction bases outside the gene matches: 5. The CDR3 spells CASREGARNSPLHF. CDR3 DNA sequence: TGTGCCAGCAGGGAGGGGGCGCGTAATTCACCCCTCCACTTT.

The chain uses TRBV6-5 and TRBJ1-1, with D unclear. Trimming stripped 4 bases from V and 1 base from J, with 7 bases between. Looked up from germline, CDR1 is MNHEY and CDR2 is SVGAGI. This CDR3 contains 13 residues. CDR3 in amino acids: CASSLGRNTEAFF. The CDR3 DNA reads TGTGCCAGCAGTTTGGGCAGGAACACTGAAGCTTTCTTT.

This clone turned up a few times. The gene calls are TRBV7-2 and TRBJ1-2, with D perhaps matching TRBD1 (5 bases). Germline CDR1 reads SGHTA; CDR2 reads FQGNSA. The CDR3 consists of 12 residues. V was clipped by 5 bases and J by 7 bases, with 11 bases between them. The CDR3 sequence is CASSLQGSGYTF. In DNA, the CDR3 is TGTGCCAGCAGCCTCCAGGGAAGTGGCTACACCTTC.

V and J are TRBV19 and TRBJ2-2, with TRBD1 matching over 8 bases. V lost 6 bases and J lost 0; bases outside the gene matches: 3. Germline CDR1 is LNHDA and CDR2 is SQIVND (reference sequence). CDR3 size: 15 residues. CDR3 sequence: CASRPGGANTGELFF. In nucleotides, the CDR3 is TGTGCCAGTAGACCAGGGGGCGCGAACACCGGGGAGCTGTTTTTT.

The rearrangement links TRBV4-3 to TRBJ2-3; 12 positions match TRBD2. After removal of 0 bases from V and 1 base from J, the junction contained 5 bases not matched to a gene. Germline-derived CDR1 and CDR2 are LGHNA and YSLEER. The CDR3 sequence is 18 residues long. Here the CDR3 reads CASSQDWRLAGGTDTQYF. CDR3 nucleotides: TGCGCCAGCAGCCAAGATTGGCGACTAGCGGGGGGCACAGATACGCAGTATTTT.

The rearrangement links TRBV7-2 to TRBJ2-5, with TRBD1 identical over 8 bases. V was clipped by 5 bases and J by 9 bases; unmatched bases: 11. This CDR3 is built from 14 residues. The V gene's germline CDR1 is SGHTA and CDR2 FQGNSA. The CDR3, as DNA: TGTGCCAGCAGCCCCCAGGGACAGGCCGGGGCCCAGTACTTC. It yields the protein CASSPQGQAGAQYF.

This clone has just one count. The chain combines TRBV6-5 with TRBJ2-7, with TRBD2 matching over 8 bases. CDR1 and CDR2 (germline): MNHEY, SVGAGI. CDR3 length: 13 amino acids. J lost 5 bases, V lost 2 bases, and 2 bases had no gene match. As DNA, the CDR3 is TGTGCCAGCAGTTACCCCGGGGGGGACGAGCAGTACTTC. Translated, it gives CASSYPGGDEQYF.

The chain uses TRBV28 and TRBJ2-1, with D possibly TRBD1 on 6 matching bases. The germline CDR1 and CDR2 sequences are MDHEN and SYDVKM. The CDR3 is 12 amino acids. Between the trimmed V and J ends, which lost 10 bases and 3 bases, there was a span of 10 bases. The CDR3 spells CATQDSYNEQFF. In nucleotides, the CDR3 is TGTGCCACCCAGGACAGCTACAATGAGCAGTTCTTC.

V gene TRBV10-3 combines with J gene TRBJ2-5; D is perhaps TRBD1 (5 bases). V lost 10 bases and J 0 bases, leaving 12 bases between the germline ends. CDR1 and CDR2 (germline): ENHRY, SYGVKD. The CDR3 length is 13 residues. CDR3 protein: CATQGKNQETQYF. CDR3 in DNA: TGTGCCACCCAGGGTAAAAACCAAGAGACCCAGTACTTC.

The V and J genes are TRBV5-4 and TRBJ2-7; TRBD2 might be the D (5 bases). This CDR3 has 12 amino acids. The germline V gene encodes CDR1 SGHNT and CDR2 YYREEE (reference sequence). The V gene lost 2 bases and the J gene lost 2 bases, with 5 bases spanning the gap. The CDR3 region has the DNA TGTGCCAGCAGCTTCGGGGCCTACGAGCAGTACTTC. Its protein is CASSFGAYEQYF.

In the case of this clone: Other DNA sequences in the sample encode the same CDR3. The chain couples TRBV6-4 to TRBJ2-3; 8 bases align to TRBD2. V was pared by 2 bases and J by 4 bases, with 2 bases of the junction left unmatched. This CDR3 has 14 amino acids. From germline, CDR1 is MRHNA and CDR2 SNTAGT. CDR3 protein: CASSDAGGPDTQYF. Written as DNA, the CDR3 is TGTGCCAGCAGTGACGCGGGGGGCCCAGATACGCAGTATTTT.

V gene TRBV9 combines with J gene TRBJ2-3; TRBD2 might be the D (6 bases). V was pared by 7 bases and J by 2 bases, with 14 bases between. The CDR3 is 14 residues long. The germline gives CDR1 SGDLS, CDR2 YYNGEE. Here the CDR3 reads CASGGSYYTDTQYF. CDR3 nucleotide sequence: TGTGCCAGCGGGGGGAGCTACTACACAGATACGCAGTATTTT.

The chain combines TRBV7-2 with TRBJ1-5; no firm D call. Germline assignment: CDR1 SGHTA and CDR2 FQGNSA. The CDR3 extends over 13 amino acids. Deletions cut 5 bases from V and 2 bases from J, with 7 bases between. The CDR3 protein is CASSVLGNQPQHF. As DNA, the CDR3 is TGTGCCAGCAGCGTTTTAGGCAATCAGCCCCAGCATTTT.

The CDR3 loop reads CASSPSGGFRETQYF. The CDR3 coding sequence is TGTGCCAGCAGCCCATCCGGAGGGTTCCGGGAGACCCAGTACTTC. The rearrangement joins TRBV9 to TRBJ2-5, with a weak D call TRBD2 (6 bases). The CDR3 length is 15 residues. Per germline, CDR1 SGDLS and CDR2 YYNGEE. V was cut by 4 bases and J by 5 bases, with 18 bases left in between.

This chain joins TRBV5-4 and TRBJ1-2; unclear D gene. Germline V CDR1 and CDR2: SGHNT, YYREEE (reference sequence). V lost 2 bases, J lost 0 bases, and 11 bases lay in between. The CDR3 consists of 15 residues. The CDR3 DNA follows: TGTGCCAGCAGCTTAAGGAGGGAGTCTAACTATGGCTACACCTTC. As protein: CASSLRRESNYGYTF.

CDR3 protein: CASSLRVQGAHNPTEAFF. The CDR3 DNA is TGTGCCAGCAGCTTAAGGGTGCAGGGGGCGCATAATCCGACTGAAGCTTTCTTT. The chain couples TRBV7-6 to TRBJ1-1; 8 bases are a match to TRBD1. J was trimmed by 5 bases and V by 2 bases; bases with no gene match: 16. The CDR3 is made up of 18 amino acids. Germline V CDR1 and CDR2: SGHVS, FNYEAQ.